Listed below are T cell receptor beta chains from one sample, sequenced in a study of long-term antiretroviral therapy in people with HIV. Method: immunoSEQ multiplex PCR; TCRdb's copy keeps in-frame clones and lacks some. The sample lists some 28,000 clones; about 85% were seen once. Sample: unsorted PBMCs, taken 3 years after starting antiretroviral therapy. The receptor set was obtained from a man aged 40-55 years with HIV. The CDR3 runs from the conserved cysteine through the conserved F or W. The D gene is left open where the match is weak. Clone size is shown for a subset of rows, as once, few, many or a class of expanded clone.

J gene | D gene | clone size | V gene | CDR3 DNA | CDR3 protein
TRBJ1-1 | - | - | TRBV5-5 | TGTGCCAGCAGCTGGTGGGGGGCAGAGGACACTGAAGCTTTCTTT | CASSWWGAEDTEAFF
TRBJ2-1 | TRBD1 | - | TRBV2 | TGTGCCAGGAGTACCGGCGGGGACAGGGGCTACAATGAGCAGTTCTTC | CARSTGGDRGYNEQFF
TRBJ1-1 | - | - | TRBV11-2 | TGTGCCAGCAGCCCGGGTCAACGTTGGGACGTGAACACTGAAGCTTTCTTT | CASSPGQRWDVNTEAFF
TRBJ1-4 | - | - | TRBV27 | TGTGCCAGCAGTCGCGACCCCTATGCAACTAATGAAAAACTGTTTTTT | CASSRDPYATNEKLFF
TRBJ2-1 | - | - | TRBV27 | TGTGCCAGCAGTCCTCCTAGGGGTAGTAGCGATGAGCAGTTCTTC | CASSPPRGSSDEQFF
TRBJ2-5 | TRBD2 | - | TRBV5-1 | TGCGCCAGCTCGGCCTGGACTAGCGCGGTGGAGACCCAGTACTTC | CASSAWTSAVETQYF
TRBJ1-1 | - | - | TRBV7-9 | TGTGCCAGCAGACCTAGGACAGACGAAGCTTTCTTT | CASRPRTDEAFF
TRBJ2-1 | TRBD2 | - | TRBV5-1 | TGCGCCAGCAGCTTTCTAGCGGGAGGGCTTAGCTCCTACAATGAGCAGTTCTTC | CASSFLAGGLSSYNEQFF
TRBJ1-5 | - | - | TRBV6-1 | TGTGCCAGCAGTGAAGGAGGGGAGTGGGGACAGCCCCAGCATTTT | CASSEGGEWGQPQHF
TRBJ2-3 | - | - | TRBV9 | TGTGCCAGCAGCGTCCCCGTAGGGACGGGAGACACAGATACGCAGTATTTT | CASSVPVGTGDTDTQYF
TRBJ1-1 | - | few | TRBV10-3 | TGTGCCATCAGTGGGACAGTAGTCACTGAAGCTTTCTTT | CAISGTVVTEAFF
TRBJ2-7 | - | - | TRBV11-3 | TGTGCCAGCAGCTTAAGTTTGCAGTCCTACGAGCAGTACTTC | CASSLSLQSYEQYF
TRBJ1-3 | - | - | TRBV5-6 | TGTGCCAGCAGCTCCTCCCGGGTCCCTGGAAACACCATATATTTT | CASSSSRVPGNTIYF
TRBJ2-7 | TRBD2 | - | TRBV5-1 | TGCGCCAGCAGCGCATCCGGGACTAGCGGTTGGGAGCAGTACTTC | CASSASGTSGWEQYF
TRBJ2-7 | - | - | TRBV19 | TGTGCCAGTAGTATAACCCCAGGGGCGGGGGTCCAGTACTTC | CASSITPGAGVQYF
TRBJ1-2 | - | - | TRBV15 | TGTGCCACCAGCAGAGATCCGGGACATGGCTACACCTTC | CATSRDPGHGYTF
TRBJ2-3 | - | - | TRBV7-3 | TGTGCCAGCAGCTTGGGCGACAGGACCAATACGCAGTATTTT | CASSLGDRTNTQYF
TRBJ1-2 | - | - | TRBV21-1 | TGTGCCGGTAAGGGAGGGAAGTATGGCTACACCTTC | CAGKGGKYGYTF
TRBJ2-2 | TRBD1 | - | TRBV4-2 | TGTGCCAGCAGCCAAGTAACAGGGGGCCGCGGGGCCGGGGAGCTGTTTTTT | CASSQVTGGRGAGELFF
TRBJ2-3 | TRBD2 | - | TRBV29-1 | TGCAGCGTTCGCCGGGGACTAGCGGGAGGAACGACAGATACGCAGTATTTT | CSVRRGLAGGTTDTQYF
TRBJ2-7 | - | - | TRBV9 | TGTGCCAGCAGCGCCGGGGGGCGTACCTACGAGCAGTACTTC | CASSAGGRTYEQYF
TRBJ2-7 | TRBD1 | - | TRBV6-1 | TGTGCCAGCAGTGACCGGCTCAGGCGACAGGGCTACTCCTACGAGCAGTACTTC | CASSDRLRRQGYSYEQYF
TRBJ1-2 | - | - | TRBV10-3 | TGTGCCACACCCTCCCCCCAGGGGAATAACTATGGCTACACCTTC | CATPSPQGNNYGYTF
TRBJ1-1 | - | once | TRBV19 | TGTGCCAGTAGTATTCTGACTCGGACTGAAGCTTTCTTT | CASSILTRTEAFF
TRBJ1-4 | - | - | TRBV5-1 | TGCGCCAGCAGCTTGGACATGTCGGAGCTTAATAATGAAAAACTGTTTTTT | CASSLDMSELNNEKLFF
TRBJ1-1 | - | - | TRBV6-5 | TGTGCCAGCAGTGGCGGTCTAGGGAACACTGAAGCTTTCTTT | CASSGGLGNTEAFF
TRBJ1-5 | TRBD1 | - | TRBV10-3 | TGTGCCATCAGTGAGGACGGGACAGGACGGCCGCCCCAGCATTTT | CAISEDGTGRPPQHF
TRBJ2-2 | - | - | TRBV19 | TGTGCCAGTACCCCGAAGGCATTAGGGTTCACCGGGGAGCTGTTTTTT | CASTPKALGFTGELFF
TRBJ2-4 | TRBD2 | - | TRBV11-2 | TGTGCCAGCAGCCAGGGGACTAGCGGGAGAACGCGGTACTTC | CASSQGTSGRTRYF
TRBJ2-7 | - | - | TRBV7-9 | TGTGCCAGCAGCCGGGACTCCTCCTACGAGCAGTACTTC | CASSRDSSYEQYF
TRBJ2-3 | - | - | TRBV9 | TGTGCCAGCAGCGCGTACACAGATACGCAGTATTTT | CASSAYTDTQYF
TRBJ1-6 | TRBD1 | - | TRBV4-1 | TGCGCCAGCAGCCGACGACAGGGAGGGATTAATAATTCACCCCTCCACTTT | CASSRRQGGINNSPLHF
TRBJ1-2 | TRBD1 | - | TRBV27 | TGTGCCAGCAGTCCGTGGACAGGAGCTAACTATGGCTACACCTTC | CASSPWTGANYGYTF
TRBJ1-5 | - | once | TRBV10-3 | TGTGCCATCAGTGAGCCTACCGGGAAAAACAATCAGCCCCAGCATTTT | CAISEPTGKNNQPQHF
TRBJ2-1 | - | once | TRBV25-1 | TGTGCCAGCAGTACAGGGATTAGGGAGCAGTTCTTC | CASSTGIREQFF
TRBJ2-3 | TRBD2 | - | TRBV6-1 | TGTGCCAGCAGTGGGAGGACTAGCGGGAGTTCAGATACGCAGTATTTT | CASSGRTSGSSDTQYF
TRBJ2-1 | - | - | TRBV7-5 | TGTGTCAGAAGCTTAGGACAGGGGGGAGATGAGCAGTTCTTC | CVRSLGQGGDEQFF
TRBJ1-2 | TRBD1 | few | TRBV6-5 | TGTGCCAGCAGCCCGCGACAGGGGCACTATGGCTACACCTTC | CASSPRQGHYGYTF
TRBJ1-6 | - | - | TRBV19 | TGTGCCAGTAGTATACTTGACTATTCACCCCTCCACTTT | CASSILDYSPLHF
TRBJ2-1 | - | - | TRBV18 | TGTGCCAGCTCTCAAGACGGTTACTCCTACAATGAGCAGTTCTTC | CASSQDGYSYNEQFF
TRBJ2-5 | - | - | TRBV5-6 | TGTGCCAGCAGCTTGAAGACAAATCAAGAGACCCAGTACTTC | CASSLKTNQETQYF
TRBJ2-7 | TRBD1 | - | TRBV15 | TGTGCCACCAGCAGAGTTTCGACAGGGAAAAGGTACGAGCAGTACTTC | CATSRVSTGKRYEQYF
TRBJ2-5 | - | - | TRBV5-1 | TGCGCCAGCAGCTTGGCCGGGACACTAGAAGAGACCCAGTACTTC | CASSLAGTLEETQYF
TRBJ2-1 | - | - | TRBV5-1 | TGCGCCAGCAGCAAAGGAAGCTCCTACAATGAGCAGTTCTTC | CASSKGSSYNEQFF
TRBJ2-3 | - | few | TRBV14 | TGTGCCAGCAGCCAAGGAGGTGAATGGGTAATCGCTAGCACAGATACGCAGTATTTT | CASSQGGEWVIASTDTQYF
TRBJ1-2 | - | - | TRBV6-1 | TGTGCCAGCAGTGACTGGACAACATCTATGTTTGGCTACACCTTC | CASSDWTTSMFGYTF
TRBJ2-3 | - | - | TRBV19 | TGTGCCAGTAGTACGGACCCTGGGCTGGTAGATACGCAGTATTTT | CASSTDPGLVDTQYF
TRBJ2-7 | TRBD1 | - | TRBV6-1 | TGTGCCAGCATTTTAGGGACAGCAACTCCCGGGGAGCAGTACTTC | CASILGTATPGEQYF
TRBJ1-1 | - | - | TRBV10-1 | TGCGCCAGCAGTTCCGGGACCTGGACTGAAGCTTTCTTT | CASSSGTWTEAFF
TRBJ1-2 | - | - | TRBV15 | TGTGCCACCAGCAGTCCTGTGTTACCTAACTATGGCTACACCTTC | CATSSPVLPNYGYTF
TRBJ2-3 | TRBD2 | - | TRBV6-5 | TGTGCCAGCAGTTACTCGACTAGCGGGGGGACAGATACGCAGTATTTT | CASSYSTSGGTDTQYF
TRBJ1-2 | TRBD1 | - | TRBV6-5 | TGTGCCAGCAGTTACCAGGCCAGGGGGGGCTACACCTTC | CASSYQARGGYTF
TRBJ1-5 | TRBD1 | - | TRBV13 | TGTGCCAGCAGCCTAGGGGGCCCCAATCAGCCCCAGCATTTT | CASSLGGPNQPQHF